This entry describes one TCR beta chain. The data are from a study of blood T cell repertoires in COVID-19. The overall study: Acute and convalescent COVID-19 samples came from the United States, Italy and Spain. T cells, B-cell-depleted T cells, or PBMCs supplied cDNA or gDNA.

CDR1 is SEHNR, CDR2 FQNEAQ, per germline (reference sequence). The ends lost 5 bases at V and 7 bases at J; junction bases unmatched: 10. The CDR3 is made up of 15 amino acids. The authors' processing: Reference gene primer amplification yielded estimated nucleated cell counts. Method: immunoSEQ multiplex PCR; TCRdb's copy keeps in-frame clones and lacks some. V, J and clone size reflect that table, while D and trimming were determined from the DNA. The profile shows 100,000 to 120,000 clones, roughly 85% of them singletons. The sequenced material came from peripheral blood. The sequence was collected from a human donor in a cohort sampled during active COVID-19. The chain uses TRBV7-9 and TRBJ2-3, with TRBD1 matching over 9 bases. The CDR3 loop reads CASSRSGTGINTQYF. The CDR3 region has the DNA TGTGCCAGCAGCCGGTCCGGGACAGGGATAAATACGCAGTATTTT. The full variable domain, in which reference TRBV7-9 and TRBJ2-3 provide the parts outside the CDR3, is DTGVSQNPRHKITKRGQNVTFRCDPISEHNRLYWYRQTLGQGPEFLTYFQNEAQLEKSRLLSDRFSAERPKGSFSTLEIQRTEQGDSAMYLCASSRSGTGINTQYFGPGTRLTVL.